Listed here are 28 T cell receptor beta chains from one sample, sequenced in a study of cytomegalovirus exposure and HLA in healthy donors. TCRdb's copy holds only in-frame clones and misses some; the assay was immunoSEQ multiplex PCR. The data contain about 66,000 clones, around 97% of them singletons. The sample was PBMCs. The source is a woman between 18 and 30 years old in good health and CMV-seropositive.

The V gene is TRBV12-5, the J gene TRBJ2-7; weak D call: TRBD2 (5 bases). Trimming took off 1 base at V and 2 bases at J, with 15 bases between the two ends. The germline V gene encodes CDR1 LGHNT and CDR2 FRNRAP. The CDR3 consists of 16 residues. This CDR3 reads CASGLDQLGGPYEQYF. For the CDR3, the DNA is TGTGCTAGTGGTTTGGATCAACTCGGCGGGCCCTACGAGCAGTACTTC.

V gene TRBV19 combines with J gene TRBJ2-6; D not certain. The length of the CDR3 is 14 residues. CDR1 LNHDA and CDR2 SQIVND come from the germline V gene (reference sequence). Between the trimmed V and J ends, which lost 3 bases and 2 bases, there was a span of 5 bases. The CDR3 coding sequence is TGTGCCAGTAGTATCGCGGCTGGGGCCAACGTCCTGACTTTC. Translation: CASSIAAGANVLTF.

The V call is TRBV7-3, the J call TRBJ1-3, with TRBD1 as a possible D gene (5 bases). Trimming removed 0 bases at V and 1 base at J, with 7 bases between. The germline gives CDR1 SGHTA, CDR2 FQGTGA. CDR3 size: 15 residues. The CDR3 sequence is CASSLTGGSGNTIYF. In nucleotides, the CDR3 is TGTGCCAGCAGCTTAACCGGGGGTTCTGGAAACACCATATATTTT.

The chain recombines TRBV18 with TRBJ2-7, with 9 nucleotides matching TRBD1. Germline V CDR1 and CDR2: KGHSH, LQKENI. CDR3 size: 15 residues. The J segment lost 4 bases and the V segment lost 3 bases, leaving 7 bases of the junction unmatched. The CDR3 protein is CASSPGQGWGYEQYF. The DNA for the CDR3 is TGTGCCAGCTCACCGGGACAGGGTTGGGGATACGAGCAGTACTTC. Looking up the rest from reference TRBV18 and TRBJ2-7 gives the full variable domain: NAGVMQNPRHLVRRRGQEARLRCSPMKGHSHVYWYRQLPEEGLKFMVYLQKENIIDESGMPKERFSAEFPKEGPSILRIQQVVRGDSAAYFCASSPGQGWGYEQYFGPGTRLTVT.

The rearrangement joins TRBV28 to TRBJ2-7; TRBD2 agrees at 8 bases. The CDR3 is made up of 13 amino acids. Germline assignment: CDR1 MDHEN and CDR2 SYDVKM. Unmatched junction bases numbered 7, after V lost 10 bases and J lost 2 bases. CDR3 sequence reads: CAIGASGPYEQYF. CDR3 sequence (DNA): TGTGCCATCGGGGCTAGCGGGCCCTACGAGCAGTACTTC.

This rearrangement joins TRBV4-2 to TRBJ2-7, with D possibly being TRBD1 (5 bases). The CDR3 has 13 residues. Looked up from germline, CDR1 is LGHNA and CDR2 is YNFKEQ. V was cut by 0 bases and J by 7 bases, with 10 bases left in between. CDR3 nucleotides: TGTGCCAGCAGCCAAGATGGGGCTAAAGAGCAGTACTTC. Translated: CASSQDGAKEQYF.

The chain uses TRBV23-1 and TRBJ2-7; 7 nucleotides align to TRBD2. TRBV23-1 is labeled an ORF, and its function is uncertain. This CDR3 contains 14 residues. Trimming at V came to 6 bases and at J to 6 bases, leaving 11 bases not matched to a gene. The CDR3 spells CASSFGAGATEQYF. CDR3 DNA sequence: TGCGCCAGCAGCTTTGGGGCGGGAGCTACCGAGCAGTACTTC.

The chain carries TRBV19 and TRBJ1-2; no clear D gene. V was clipped by 0 bases and J by 5 bases, with 7 bases between them. This CDR3 contains 13 residues. The germline V gene encodes CDR1 LNHDA and CDR2 SQIVND (reference sequence). For the CDR3, the DNA is TGTGCCAGTAGTATAGAGGGGAGGTATGGCTACACCTTC. Its translation is CASSIEGRYGYTF.

V gene TRBV5-4 combines with J gene TRBJ1-2; TRBD1 aligns across 7 bases. V lost 0 bases, J lost 4 bases, and 6 bases stayed unmatched. Germline V CDR1 and CDR2: SGHNT, YYREEE (reference sequence). CDR3 length: 15 amino acids. The DNA for the CDR3 is TGTGCCAGCAGCTTGGCCGCGGGACAGCCCTATGGCTACACCTTC. Amino acids: CASSLAAGQPYGYTF.

The chain combines TRBV28 with TRBJ2-1; 8 positions match TRBD2. J lost 6 bases, V lost 3 bases, and 13 bases had no gene match. The CDR3 sequence is 17 residues long. Germline CDR1 is MDHEN and CDR2 is SYDVKM. The CDR3 bases are TGTGCCAGCAGTTTCCCGACCCTCTCGGGGGGGTTCAATGAGCAGTTCTTC. Translated, it gives CASSFPTLSGGFNEQFF.

This chain joins TRBV7-3 and TRBJ2-3; D is ambiguous. Germline V gene lookup returns CDR1 SGHTA and CDR2 FQGTGA. This CDR3 region has 14 residues. Trimming removed 4 bases from V and 0 bases from J, with 8 bases in between. The CDR3 DNA reads as TGTGCCAGCAGCTCGAGCTCTAGCACAGATACGCAGTATTTT. Translating gives CASSSSSSTDTQYF.

The chain carries TRBV19 and TRBJ2-7; D perhaps matches TRBD1 (6 bases). The length of the CDR3 is 15 residues. CDR1 is LNHDA, CDR2 SQIVND, per germline (reference sequence). Trimming pared 4 bases from V and 1 base from J, leaving 14 bases between. The CDR3 here is CASSSAGTPSYEQYF. The CDR3 bases are TGTGCCAGTAGTAGTGCCGGGACACCATCCTACGAGCAGTACTTC.

V gene TRBV5-1 combines with J gene TRBJ2-4, with 9 bases fitting TRBD2. V trimming: 0 bases; J trimming: 0 bases; junction bases outside the gene matches: 10. Germline-derived CDR1 and CDR2 are SGHRS and YFSETQ. This CDR3 is 19 amino acids long. The CDR3 DNA reads TGCGCCAGCAGCTTGGGGGTGGGACTAGCTTCTCTAGCCAAAAACATTCAGTACTTC. As protein: CASSLGVGLASLAKNIQYF.

This chain connects TRBV5-5 to TRBJ2-5; D is possibly TRBD1 (5 bases). Germline assignment: CDR1 SGHKS and CDR2 YYEKEE (reference sequence). V was clipped by 1 base and J by 5 bases, with 9 bases between them. This CDR3 spans 13 amino acids. The CDR3 coding sequence is TGTGCCAGCAGCTTGCAGGGAAGGGAGACCCAGTACTTC. This gives the protein CASSLQGRETQYF.

This clone has only one observation. The J gene is TRBJ1-1, the V gene TRBV19; D not certain. Trimming removed 3 bases from V and 4 bases from J, with 12 bases in between. This CDR3 comprises 14 residues. Germline V lookup: CDR1 LNHDA, CDR2 SQIVND (reference sequence). CDR3 nucleotide sequence: TGTGCCAGTAGTATGGGAGGCTGGAGCACTGAAGCTTTCTTT. This codes for CASSMGGWSTEAFF.

The genes are TRBV16 and TRBJ1-1, with D maybe TRBD1 (5 bases). Between the trimmed V and J ends, which lost 3 bases and 1 base, there was a span of 9 bases. Looked up from germline, CDR1 is KGHSY and CDR2 is FQNENV. This CDR3 is 14 amino acids long. CDR3 nucleotide sequence: TGTGCCAGCAGCCAGACGGACACGAACACTGAAGCTTTCTTT. Protein sequence: CASSQTDTNTEAFF.

This chain connects TRBV29-1 to TRBJ1-1; 9 bases fit TRBD1. The CDR3 runs to 15 residues. CDR1 and CDR2 (germline): SQVTM, ANQGSEA. Unmatched junction bases numbered 9, after V lost 3 bases and J lost 4 bases. The CDR3 here is CSVEDRGGGSTEAFF. The CDR3 DNA is TGCAGCGTTGAGGACAGGGGTGGTGGATCCACTGAAGCTTTCTTT.

This chain links TRBV19 with TRBJ2-1; 7 bases match TRBD2. After removal of 5 bases from V and 7 bases from J, the junction contained 14 bases not matched to a gene. Germline V lookup: CDR1 LNHDA, CDR2 SQIVND (reference sequence). There are 16 residues in the CDR3. The CDR3 protein is CASSSLRPREWNEQFF. The CDR3 nucleotides read TGTGCCAGTAGTTCCCTAAGGCCGCGGGAGTGGAATGAGCAGTTCTTC.

The genes are TRBV6-4 and TRBJ2-1, with 7 bases that match TRBD2. V lost 5 bases, J lost 7 bases, and 11 bases stayed unmatched. This CDR3 is built from 15 residues. From germline, CDR1 is MRHNA and CDR2 SNTAGT. CDR3 coding DNA: TGTGCCAGCAGTACAGACCAGCGGGATACAAATGAGCAGTTCTTC. It encodes CASSTDQRDTNEQFF.

The V gene is TRBV28, the J gene TRBJ1-1, with TRBD1 identical over 7 bases. CDR3 size: 15 residues. After removal of 5 bases from V and 7 bases from J, the junction contained 13 bases not matched to a gene. Germline assignment: CDR1 MDHEN and CDR2 SYDVKM. The CDR3 DNA follows: TGTGCCAGCAGTAGAACACAGGGGCGCATTAATGAAGCTTTCTTT. Protein sequence: CASSRTQGRINEAFF. The full variable domain, in which reference TRBV28 and TRBJ1-1 provide the parts outside the CDR3, is DVKVTQSSRYLVKRTGEKVFLECVQDMDHENMFWYRQDPGLGLRLIYFSYDVKMKEKGDIPEGYSVSREKKERFSLILESASTNQTSMYLCASSRTQGRINEAFFGQGTRLTVV.

The chain joins TRBV4-1 to TRBJ1-4; 7 bases align to TRBD1. The length of the CDR3 is 16 residues. Per germline, CDR1 MGHRA and CDR2 YSYEKL. J gave up 6 bases and V 3 bases, and 10 bases lay outside the gene matches. CDR3 DNA: TGCGCCAGCAGCCACCAAGACAGGGAAAGTCATGAAAAACTGTTTTTT. Protein sequence: CASSHQDRESHEKLFF.

The chain joins TRBV2 to TRBJ2-7, with 8 bases lining up with TRBD1. V lost 3 bases to trimming and J lost 5 bases; unmatched junction nucleotides: 18. Germline V gene sequence: CDR1 SNHLY, CDR2 FYNNEI. The CDR3 extends over 18 amino acids. The CDR3 nucleotides are TGTGCCAGCAGTGACCAGCCGTGGACAGGGCCGAGGTCGGACGAGCAGTACTTC. It encodes CASSDQPWTGPRSDEQYF.

V gene TRBV5-6 combines with J gene TRBJ2-3; 9 nucleotides match TRBD2. Germline CDR1 is SGHDT and CDR2 is YYEEEE. The trim removed 4 bases at V and 0 bases at J, leaving 3 bases unmatched. This CDR3 has 15 amino acids. The CDR3 nucleotides read TGTGCCAGCAGCCGGACTAGCGAGAGCACAGATACGCAGTATTTT. It encodes CASSRTSESTDTQYF. Using reference TRBV5-6 and TRBJ2-3 for the parts outside the CDR3, the full variable domain is DAGVTQSPTHLIKTRGQQVTLRCSPKSGHDTVSWYQQALGQGPQFIFQYYEEEERQRGNFPDRFSGHQFPNYSSELNVNALLLGDSALYLCASSRTSESTDTQYFGPGTRLTVL.

This clone has only one observation. This specimen includes other DNA sequences encoding the same CDR3. CDR3 in DNA: TGTGCCAGCAGCGTAGGTGGCGGAAGAAGTGCAGAGACCCAGTACTTC. It yields the protein CASSVGGGRSAETQYF. The V gene is TRBV9, the J gene TRBJ2-5; unclear D gene. From germline, CDR1 is SGDLS and CDR2 YYNGEE. The V end was cut by 0 bases, the J end by 4 bases, with 16 bases between. This CDR3 is 16 amino acids long.

V usage is TRBV28 and J usage is TRBJ1-1, with D unresolved. Germline V gene data show CDR1 as MDHEN and CDR2 as SYDVKM. The V gene lost 0 bases and the J gene lost 4 bases, with 9 bases spanning the gap. There are 14 residues in the CDR3. The CDR3 protein is CASSLWEGSTEAFF. In DNA form, the CDR3 reads TGTGCCAGCAGTTTATGGGAAGGGAGCACTGAAGCTTTCTTT.

The V gene is TRBV6-6, the J gene TRBJ2-2, with a possible D match to TRBD2 (6 bases). Per the germline V gene, CDR1 is MNHNY and CDR2 is SVGAGI (reference sequence). V was cut by 0 bases and J by 6 bases, with 14 bases left in between. The CDR3 length is 16 residues. In nucleotides, the CDR3 is TGTGCCAGCAGTTACTCGGTGCGGGATGGGTCCGGGGAGCTGTTTTTT. As protein: CASSYSVRDGSGELFF.

The gene calls are TRBV5-1 and TRBJ2-2, with no clear D. CDR1 and CDR2 (germline): SGHRS, YFSETQ. V was trimmed by 0 bases and J by 0 bases, leaving 6 bases between them. The length of the CDR3 is 15 residues. CDR3 DNA: TGCGCCAGCAGCTTGGACAGAGCGAACACCGGGGAGCTGTTTTTT. This gives the protein CASSLDRANTGELFF.

The chain carries TRBV2 and TRBJ2-7; 9 bases line up with TRBD1. Losses at the gene ends were 7 bases for V and 3 bases for J; bases not matched to a gene: 25. This CDR3 region has 20 residues. Germline loops: CDR1 SNHLY, CDR2 FYNNEI. The DNA of the CDR3 is TGTGCCAGCACCAAGCGAGGTGGGACAGGGATCAGGGATTGGGTCTACGAGCAGTACTTC. It specifies CASTKRGGTGIRDWVYEQYF.